Listed here are 22 T cell receptor beta chains from one sample, sequenced in a study of blood T cell repertoires in COVID-19. The assay was immunoSEQ multiplex PCR, and TCRdb's table has in-frame clones only and misses some. The sample includes approximately 270,000 clones, 80% to 90% of them seen just once. The sample consisted of PBMCs or T cells enriched from blood (not recorded which). These receptors were obtained from a young woman who had recovered from COVID-19.

On this clone: Other DNA sequences in this sample translate to the same CDR3. The rearrangement joins TRBV18 to TRBJ2-2, with D hard to call. Between the trimmed V and J ends, which lost 6 bases and 2 bases, there was a span of 10 bases. The CDR3 consists of 14 residues. Germline V gene data show CDR1 as KGHSH and CDR2 as LQKENI. The CDR3 nucleotides are TGTGCCAGCTCCCCGAACAGAAACACCGGGGAGCTGTTTTTT. The encoded protein is CASSPNRNTGELFF.

The CDR3 region has the DNA TGTGCCTGGAGTAGGGGGTCCAATGAAAAACTGTTTTTT. Encoded protein: CAWSRGSNEKLFF. J is TRBJ1-4 and V is TRBV30; D is perhaps TRBD1 (6 bases). The V gene lost 2 bases and the J gene lost 5 bases, with 9 bases spanning the gap. The CDR3 has 13 amino acids. In germline, CDR1 is GTSNPN, CDR2 SVGIG (reference sequence).

On this clone: Other DNA sequences in this specimen translate into the identical CDR3. V usage is TRBV6-6 and J usage is TRBJ2-7; 7 bases match TRBD2. Germline V gives CDR1 MNHNY, CDR2 SVGAGI (reference sequence). CDR3 length: 14 residues. J lost 4 bases, V lost 0 bases, and 3 bases had no gene match. This CDR3 reads CASSYSAGAYEQYF. The DNA for the CDR3 is TGTGCCAGCAGTTACTCCGCGGGAGCGTACGAGCAGTACTTC.

Points on this clone: Additional DNA sequences in this sample encode the identical CDR3. The CDR3 DNA is TGTGCCAGCAGCGTTGGAGGGAGGGGAGAAAAACTGTTTTTT. This codes for CASSVGGRGEKLFF. This rearrangement joins TRBV9 to TRBJ1-4; TRBD1 is a possible D gene (5 bases). This CDR3 is 14 amino acids long. CDR1 is SGDLS, CDR2 YYNGEE, per germline. Trimming pared 2 bases from V and 8 bases from J, leaving 13 bases between.

The chain is built from TRBV30 and TRBJ2-5, with TRBD2 as a possible D gene (5 bases). Germline loops: CDR1 GTSNPN, CDR2 SVGIG (reference sequence). This CDR3 is 13 amino acids long. V lost 2 bases and J 5 bases, leaving 12 bases between the germline ends. The CDR3 sequence: CAWSPTSPETQYF. The CDR3 DNA sequence: TGTGCCTGGAGTCCAACTAGTCCGGAGACCCAGTACTTC.

This clone was seen a handful of times. V gene TRBV7-8 combines with J gene TRBJ1-1, with 7 bases identical to TRBD1. CDR1 and CDR2 (germline): SGHVS, FQNEAQ. The CDR3 consists of 16 residues. V lost 5 bases to trimming and J lost 3 bases; unmatched junction nucleotides: 12. The CDR3 DNA follows: TGTGCCAGCAGCACGCGCCGGGACAGAAGTTACACTGAAGCTTTCTTT. Protein sequence: CASSTRRDRSYTEAFF. The variable domain in full, with the rest retrieved from reference TRBV7-8 and TRBJ1-1, is GAGVSQSPRYKVAKRGQDVALRCDPISGHVSLFWYQQALGQGPEFLTYFQNEAQLDKSGLPSDRFFAERPEGSVSTLKIQRTQQEDSAVYLCASSTRRDRSYTEAFFGQGTRLTVV.

J is TRBJ1-1 and V is TRBV6-5, with 8 nucleotides matching TRBD1. Germline trimming cut 2 bases from V and 0 bases from J; bases unmatched to any gene: 2. This CDR3 has 15 residues. Germline CDR1 MNHEY, CDR2 SVGAGI. CDR3 nucleotides: TGTGCCAGCAGTTACGGACAGGGCGTGAACACTGAAGCTTTCTTT. Its translation: CASSYGQGVNTEAFF.

V usage is TRBV29-1 and J usage is TRBJ1-2; 8 bases are shared with TRBD1. The J segment lost 5 bases and the V segment lost 1 base, leaving 6 bases of the junction unmatched. Germline CDR1 is SQVTM and CDR2 is ANQGSEA. The CDR3 length is 14 residues. For the CDR3, the DNA is TGCAGCGTTGAAGTCCCAGGGGGCGGGTATGGCTACACCTTC. Translated, it gives CSVEVPGGGYGYTF. The full variable domain, in which reference TRBV29-1 and TRBJ1-2 provide the parts outside the CDR3, is SAVISQKPSRDICQRGTSLTIQCQVDSQVTMMFWYRQQPGQSLTLIATANQGSEATYESGFVIDKFPISRPNLTFSTLTVSNMSPEDSSIYLCSVEVPGGGYGYTFGSGTRLTVV.

The gene calls are TRBV7-9 and TRBJ1-5; no reliable D call. The CDR3 runs to 13 residues. The V and J ends lost 7 bases and 4 bases respectively, with 11 bases between them. In germline, CDR1 is SEHNR, CDR2 FQNEAQ (reference sequence). The CDR3 is CASTSSGNQPQHF. In nucleotides, the CDR3 is TGTGCCAGCACCTCATCGGGTAATCAGCCCCAGCATTTT.

This clone showed up just once. This sequence joins TRBV30 and TRBJ1-2; no reliable D call. Trimming removed 0 bases at V and 5 bases at J, with 7 bases between. The V gene's germline CDR1 is GTSNPN and CDR2 SVGIG (reference sequence). The CDR3 consists of 12 residues. Here the CDR3 DNA reads TGTGCCTGGAGTGTAGTCAGTTATGGCTACACCTTC. It codes for CAWSVVSYGYTF.

The gene calls are TRBV6-4 and TRBJ1-2, with 11 bases aligning to TRBD1. V gave up 0 bases and J gave up 6 bases; unmatched junction bases: 3. The CDR3 spans 15 residues. Germline V gives CDR1 MRHNA, CDR2 SNTAGT. The CDR3 DNA sequence: TGTGCCAGCAGTGACTCTTGGGACAGGGGGGATGGCTACACCTTC. It yields the protein CASSDSWDRGDGYTF.

For the CDR3, the DNA is TGTGCCAGCAGTTTAGGCATAACCGGGGAGCTGTTTTTT. Amino acids: CASSLGITGELFF. The chain uses TRBV28 and TRBJ2-2; D gene unclear. This CDR3 spans 13 amino acids. V was clipped by 2 bases and J by 5 bases, with 6 bases between them. Germline V gives CDR1 MDHEN, CDR2 SYDVKM.

The V gene is TRBV4-1, the J gene TRBJ2-7, with 9 bases aligning to TRBD1. Germline values: CDR1 MGHRA, CDR2 YSYEKL. The V gene end was trimmed by 3 bases and the J gene end by 5 bases; junction bases not matched to a gene: 8. The CDR3 is 15 amino acids. Here the CDR3 reads CASSQTGTGIHEQYF. CDR3 in DNA: TGCGCCAGCAGCCAGACCGGGACAGGGATCCACGAGCAGTACTTC.

The chain has TRBV6-4 and TRBJ2-3; 7 bases line up with TRBD2. From germline, CDR1 is MRHNA and CDR2 SNTAGT. V gave up 6 bases and J gave up 0 bases; unmatched junction bases: 6. This CDR3 is 15 amino acids long. The CDR3 region has the DNA TGTGCCAGCAGCGCCGGGACTACCAGCACAGATACGCAGTATTTT. Protein sequence: CASSAGTTSTDTQYF.

This chain links TRBV5-1 with TRBJ1-1; TRBD1 agrees at 7 bases. Per the germline V gene, CDR1 is SGHRS and CDR2 is YFSETQ. Trimming at V came to 4 bases and at J to 11 bases, leaving 17 bases not matched to a gene. This CDR3 spans 15 amino acids. CDR3 sequence (DNA): TGCGCCAGCAGCCTGACGGTCGGGGGACAGTATCCTGCTTTCTTT. Amino acids: CASSLTVGGQYPAFF.

This clone was recorded only once. Here the CDR3 reads CASRLAGTDTQYF. Here the CDR3 DNA reads TGTGCCAGCAGACTAGCAGGGACAGATACGCAGTATTTT. The chain employs TRBV7-9 and TRBJ2-3; tentatively, D is TRBD2 (6 bases). In germline, CDR1 is SEHNR, CDR2 FQNEAQ (reference sequence). V was clipped by 6 bases and J by 3 bases, with 10 bases between them. There are 13 residues in the CDR3. Drawing the rest from reference TRBV7-9 and TRBJ2-3, the complete variable domain is DTGVSQNPRHKITKRGQNVTFRCDPISEHNRLYWYRQTLGQGPEFLTYFQNEAQLEKSRLLSDRFSAERPKGSFSTLEIQRTEQGDSAMYLCASRLAGTDTQYFGPGTRLTVL.

The chain carries TRBV6-5 and TRBJ1-6; no reliable D call. The CDR3 loop spans 12 amino acids. V shed 8 bases and J shed 11 bases, with 13 bases lying between them. The germline V gene has CDR1 MNHEY and CDR2 SVGAGI. The CDR3 coding sequence is TGTGCCAGCCCCTGGACGGAGGCACCCCTCCACTTT. It is translated as CASPWTEAPLHF.

As concerns this clone: Other nucleotide sequences in the sample specify the same CDR3. The genes are TRBV5-1 and TRBJ1-1; TRBD1 might be the D (6 bases). The CDR3 covers 14 residues. Trimming shortened V by 0 bases and J by 4 bases, and 10 bases separated the two germline ends. Germline-derived CDR1 and CDR2 are SGHRS and YFSETQ. CDR3 residues: CASSLEQGFTEAFF. CDR3 in DNA: TGCGCCAGCAGCTTGGAACAGGGATTCACTGAAGCTTTCTTT.

This clone has only one observation. The CDR3 DNA is TGTGCCAGCAGCTCATCTACCTTCTACAATGAGCAGTTCTTC. This translates into CASSSSTFYNEQFF. This chain links TRBV27 with TRBJ2-1; D not certain. Germline V gene lookup returns CDR1 MNHEY and CDR2 SMNVEV (reference sequence). The CDR3 length is 14 residues. With 6 bases removed from V and 3 bases from J, the gap between germline ends came to 12 bases.

This chain links TRBV4-1 with TRBJ1-2; D unresolved. Deletions cut 2 bases from V and 0 bases from J, with 7 bases between. The CDR3 runs to 14 residues. CDR1 MGHRA and CDR2 YSYEKL come from the germline V gene. CDR3 nucleotides: TGCGCCAGCAGCCAATTATATTCTAACTATGGCTACACCTTC. Translated, it gives CASSQLYSNYGYTF.

This clone was seen a few times. The chain links TRBV27 to TRBJ1-5; a weak D match, TRBD1 (5 bases). This CDR3 has 13 residues. Germline V CDR1 and CDR2: MNHEY, SMNVEV (reference sequence). Trimming pared 3 bases from V and 6 bases from J, leaving 9 bases between. CDR3 amino acids: CASSFRAAQPQHF. In DNA, the CDR3 is TGTGCCAGCAGTTTCAGGGCGGCTCAGCCCCAGCATTTT.

The chain uses TRBV7-8 and TRBJ2-5, with D possibly being TRBD2 (7 bases). This CDR3 region has 16 residues. Trimming left V 3 bases short and J 5 bases short, with 19 bases between. The germline CDR1 and CDR2 sequences are SGHVS and FQNEAQ. Written as DNA, the CDR3 is TGTGCCAGCAGCTTGAAAGGGGGGGATCGAAGGGAGACCCAGTACTTC. This translates into CASSLKGGDRRETQYF.